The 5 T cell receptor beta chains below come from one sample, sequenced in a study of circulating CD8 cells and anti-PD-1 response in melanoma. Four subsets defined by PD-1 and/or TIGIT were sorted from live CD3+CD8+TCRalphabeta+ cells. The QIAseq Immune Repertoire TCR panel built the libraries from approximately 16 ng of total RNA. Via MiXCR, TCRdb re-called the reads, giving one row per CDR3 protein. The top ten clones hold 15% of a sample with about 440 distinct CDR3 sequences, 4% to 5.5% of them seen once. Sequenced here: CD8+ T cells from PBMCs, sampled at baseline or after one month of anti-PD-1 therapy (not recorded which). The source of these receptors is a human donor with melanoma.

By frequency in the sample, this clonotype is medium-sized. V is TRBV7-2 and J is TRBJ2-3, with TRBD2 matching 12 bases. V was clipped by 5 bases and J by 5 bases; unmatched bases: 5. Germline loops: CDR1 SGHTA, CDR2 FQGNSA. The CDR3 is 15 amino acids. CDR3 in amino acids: CASSPSGGALDTQYF. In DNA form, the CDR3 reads TGTGCCAGCAGCCCTAGCGGGGGGGCCTTAGATACGCAGTATTTT.

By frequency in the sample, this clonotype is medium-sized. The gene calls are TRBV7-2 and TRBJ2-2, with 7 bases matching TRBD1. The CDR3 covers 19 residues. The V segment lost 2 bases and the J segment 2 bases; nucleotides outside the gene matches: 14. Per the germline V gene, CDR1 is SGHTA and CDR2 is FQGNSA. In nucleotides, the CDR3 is TGTGCCAGCAGCTTAAACTGGGGACAGATCGGGCTCAACACCGGGGAGCTGTTTTTT. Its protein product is CASSLNWGQIGLNTGELFF.

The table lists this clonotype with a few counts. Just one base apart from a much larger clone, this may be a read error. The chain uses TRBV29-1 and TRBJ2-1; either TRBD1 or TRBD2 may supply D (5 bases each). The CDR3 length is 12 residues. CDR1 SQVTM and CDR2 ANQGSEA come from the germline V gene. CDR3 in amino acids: CSALTDYNKQFF. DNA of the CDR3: TGCAGCGCTCTGACAGACTACAATAAGCAGTTCTTC.

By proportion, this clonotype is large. The CDR3 here is CASSIGVESSYNEQFF. CDR3 DNA: TGTGCCAGTAGTATCGGGGTAGAAAGCTCCTACAATGAGCAGTTCTTC. The V call is TRBV19, the J call TRBJ2-1; D perhaps matches TRBD2 (5 bases). Trimming pared 3 bases from V and 0 bases from J, leaving 12 bases between. This CDR3 has 16 amino acids. Germline values: CDR1 LNHDA, CDR2 SQIVND (reference sequence).

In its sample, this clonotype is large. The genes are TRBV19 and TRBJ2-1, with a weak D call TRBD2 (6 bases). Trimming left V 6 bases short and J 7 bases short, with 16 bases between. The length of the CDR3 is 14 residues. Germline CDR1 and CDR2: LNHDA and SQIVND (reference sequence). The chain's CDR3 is CASSPAGAGNEQFF. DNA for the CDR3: TGTGCCAGTAGCCCAGCGGGCGCTGGTAATGAGCAGTTCTTC.